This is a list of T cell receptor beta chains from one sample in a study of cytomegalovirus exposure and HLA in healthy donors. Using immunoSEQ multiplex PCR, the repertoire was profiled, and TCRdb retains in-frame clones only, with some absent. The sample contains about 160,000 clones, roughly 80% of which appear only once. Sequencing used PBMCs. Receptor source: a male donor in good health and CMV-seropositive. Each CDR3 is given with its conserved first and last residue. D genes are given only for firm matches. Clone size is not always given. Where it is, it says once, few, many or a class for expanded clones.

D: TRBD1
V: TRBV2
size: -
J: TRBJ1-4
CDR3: CASRGGTGPPWVYEKLFF
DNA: TGTGCCAGCAGGGGGGGGACAGGGCCACCCTGGGTATATGAAAAACTGTTTTTT

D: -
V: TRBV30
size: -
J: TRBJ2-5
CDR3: CAWNNQETQYF
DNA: TGTGCCTGGAACAATCAGGAGACCCAGTACTTC

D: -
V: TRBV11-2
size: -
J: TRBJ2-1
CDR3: CASSLAGKRAYNEQFF
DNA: TGTGCCAGCAGCTTAGCTGGGAAGCGGGCCTACAATGAGCAGTTCTTC

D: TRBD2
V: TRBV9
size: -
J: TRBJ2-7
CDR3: CASSLNGGSYEQYF
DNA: TGTGCCAGCAGCCTAAACGGGGGGAGCTACGAGCAGTACTTC

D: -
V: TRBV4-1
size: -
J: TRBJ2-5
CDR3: CASSPEGIRETQYF
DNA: TGCGCCAGCAGCCCGGAGGGGATAAGGGAGACCCAGTACTTC

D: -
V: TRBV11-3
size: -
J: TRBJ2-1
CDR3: CASSFSSSSFGKQFF
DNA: TGTGCCAGCAGCTTTAGCTCTAGCTCCTTTGGTAAGCAGTTCTTC

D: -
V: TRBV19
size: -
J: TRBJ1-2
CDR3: CASSIGGRATGYTF
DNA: TGTGCCAGTAGTATAGGGGGCAGGGCGACTGGCTACACCTTC

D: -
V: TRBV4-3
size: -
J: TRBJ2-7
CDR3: CASSQEGGYCEQYF
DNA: TGCGCCAGCAGCCAAGAGGGCGGGTATTGCGAGCAGTACTTC

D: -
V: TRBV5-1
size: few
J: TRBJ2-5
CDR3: CASSYRDDTQYF
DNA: TGCGCCAGCAGCTACCGGGATGATACCCAGTACTTC

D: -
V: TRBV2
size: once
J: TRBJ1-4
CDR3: CASSRTATNEKLFF
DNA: TGTGCCAGCAGTCGGACAGCAACTAATGAAAAACTGTTTTTT

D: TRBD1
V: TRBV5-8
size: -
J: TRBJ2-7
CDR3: CASSGGTGRPYEQYF
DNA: TGTGCCAGCAGCGGCGGGACAGGGCGCCCCTACGAGCAGTACTTC

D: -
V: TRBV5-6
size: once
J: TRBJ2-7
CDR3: CASSSPKPGQTYEQYF
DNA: TGTGCCAGCAGCTCGCCGAAGCCCGGACAGACTTACGAGCAGTACTTC

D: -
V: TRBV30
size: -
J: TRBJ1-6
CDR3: CAWSSDRPFLNSPLHF
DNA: TGTGCCTGGAGTTCTGACAGGCCCTTCCTTAATTCACCCCTCCACTTT

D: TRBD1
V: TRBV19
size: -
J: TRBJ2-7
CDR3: CASSIDSGTGRWMSYEQYF
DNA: TGTGCCAGTAGTATAGATTCGGGGACAGGGCGATGGATGTCCTACGAGCAGTACTTC

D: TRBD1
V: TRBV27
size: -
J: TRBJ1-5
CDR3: CASKQYWDRDNQPQHF
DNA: TGTGCCAGCAAGCAGTACTGGGACAGGGACAATCAGCCCCAGCATTTT

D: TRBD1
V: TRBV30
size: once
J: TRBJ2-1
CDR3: CAWMQGAPYNEQFF
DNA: TGTGCCTGGATGCAGGGGGCTCCATACAATGAGCAGTTCTTC

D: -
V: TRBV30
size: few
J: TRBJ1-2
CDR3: CAWSVTAYGYTF
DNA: TGTGCCTGGAGTGTGACAGCTTATGGCTACACCTTC

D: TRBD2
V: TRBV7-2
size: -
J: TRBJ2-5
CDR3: CASSQRLAQETQYF
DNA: TGTGCCAGCAGCCAGCGACTAGCCCAGGAGACCCAGTACTTC

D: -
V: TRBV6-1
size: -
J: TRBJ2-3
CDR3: CAALHRGTDTQYF
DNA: TGTGCCGCCCTCCACCGCGGCACAGATACGCAGTATTTT

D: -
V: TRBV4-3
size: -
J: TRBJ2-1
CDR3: CASSPDSRRSSYNEQFF
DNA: TGCGCCAGCAGCCCCGATAGCAGAAGGAGCTCCTACAATGAGCAGTTCTTC

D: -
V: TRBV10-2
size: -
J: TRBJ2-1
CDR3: CASSGGFSYNEQFF
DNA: TGCGCCAGCAGTGGCGGTTTTTCCTACAATGAGCAGTTCTTC

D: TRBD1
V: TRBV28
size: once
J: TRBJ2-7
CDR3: CASSLRIGPGGYEQYF
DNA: TGTGCCAGCAGTTTAAGAATCGGGCCAGGGGGCTACGAGCAGTACTTC

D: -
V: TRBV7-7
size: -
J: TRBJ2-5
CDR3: CASSSVGSAGETQYF
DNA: TGTGCCAGCAGCTCCGTCGGGAGCGCGGGGGAGACCCAGTACTTC

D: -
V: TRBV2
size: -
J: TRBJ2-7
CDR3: CASRGSTGFGYEQYF
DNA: TGTGCCAGCAGGGGATCAACAGGGTTTGGGTACGAGCAGTACTTC

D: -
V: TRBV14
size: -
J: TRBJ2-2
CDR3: CASSQAGNTGELFF
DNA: TGTGCCAGCAGCCAAGCAGGGAACACCGGGGAGCTGTTTTTT

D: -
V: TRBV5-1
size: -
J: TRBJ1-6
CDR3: CASSLRQINSPLHF
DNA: TGCGCCAGCAGCTTGAGACAGATCAATTCACCCCTCCACTTT

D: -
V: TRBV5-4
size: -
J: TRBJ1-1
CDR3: CASSLAKRDTEAFF
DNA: TGTGCCAGCAGCTTGGCCAAACGGGACACTGAAGCTTTCTTT

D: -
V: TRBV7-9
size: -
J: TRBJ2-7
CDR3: CASSSHYEQYF
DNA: TGTGCCAGCAGCTCACACTACGAGCAGTACTTC

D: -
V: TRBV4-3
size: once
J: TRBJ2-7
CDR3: CASSPGTRVVYEQYF
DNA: TGCGCCAGCAGCCCCGGGACACGGGTAGTCTACGAGCAGTACTTC

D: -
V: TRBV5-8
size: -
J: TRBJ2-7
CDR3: CASSFGVPLGYEQYF
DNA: TGTGCCAGCAGCTTCGGGGTCCCGTTGGGCTACGAGCAGTACTTC

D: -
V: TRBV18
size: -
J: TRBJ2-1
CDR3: CASSPLPSSEQFF
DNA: TGTGCCAGCTCACCACTTCCCTCGAGTGAGCAGTTCTTC

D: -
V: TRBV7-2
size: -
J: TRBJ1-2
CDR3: CASSFSGTNYGYTF
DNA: TGTGCCAGCAGCTTTTCAGGGACTAACTATGGCTACACCTTC

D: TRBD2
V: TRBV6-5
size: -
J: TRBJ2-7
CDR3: CASSYLSGSIYEQYF
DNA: TGTGCCAGCAGTTATCTGAGCGGGAGCATTTACGAGCAGTACTTC

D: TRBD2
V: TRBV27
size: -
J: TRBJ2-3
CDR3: CASTSGGRLTDTQYF
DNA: TGTGCCAGCACCTCGGGAGGCCGGTTGACAGATACGCAGTATTTT

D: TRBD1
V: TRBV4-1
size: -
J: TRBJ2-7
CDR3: CASSSRTGWSEQYF
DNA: TGCGCCAGCAGCTCTCGGACAGGGTGGAGCGAGCAGTACTTC

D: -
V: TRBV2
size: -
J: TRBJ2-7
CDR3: CASRKQESLVEQYF
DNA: TGTGCCAGCAGGAAACAGGAGTCCCTAGTCGAGCAGTACTTC

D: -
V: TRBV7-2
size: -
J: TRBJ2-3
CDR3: CASLPSVTDTQYF
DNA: TGTGCCAGCCTGCCTAGCGTCACAGATACGCAGTATTTT